The subject of this entry is one T cell receptor (beta chain). Which antigen it targets is not known. The record has no base qualities; no much larger clone is one base away. The time point label, read with the paper, signifies: blood 4 weeks post-SBRT, at nephrectomy. Explained via the paper, the treatment or condition label denotes: 15 Gy SBRT to primary tumor, nephrectomy 4 weeks later. The samples were obtained from a clinical trial, where primary renal cell carcinomas were treated with 15 Gy stereotactic body radiation therapy and then removed by nephrectomy 4 weeks afterward. To track tumor-enriched clonotypes, serial peripheral blood was sampled from radiation-treated patients at baseline and at 2 weeks and 4 weeks after SBRT. Every patient's renal cell carcinoma showed clear cell pathology. Genomic DNA for TCR sequencing was prepared using the QIAamp DNA Blood Mini Kit (Qiagen). Only samples passing all quality control checks were included in the analyses.

The sample is drawn from a study of radiation and T cells in renal cell carcinoma (dated by TCRdb to 2018 to 2020). General notes on the study: In total, approximately 53 samples underwent TCR beta sequencing: approximately 25 tumors plus 27 peripheral blood samples. A total of roughly 3,900,000 unique CDR3 nucleotide sequences, encoding 2.5 million to 3 million unique CDR3 amino acid sequences, were found across all 50 or so samples. The last blood draw occurred 4 weeks after radiation, at the same time as nephrectomy. Overall results and qualifications from the work: Effects of radiation dose or scheduling on the TCR repertoire could not be addressed with the single-armed trial design. Tracking of blood repertoire dynamics stopped at roughly 29 days after treatment, with no follow-up past that point. No pretreatment tumor biopsies were available, so the baseline intratumoral presence of clonotypes could not be determined. An increase in top tumor clonotypes in blood was observed from baseline to 2 weeks post-radiation, followed by contraction by 4 weeks, which was taken to suggest transient expansion of tumor-resident clones.

TCR beta libraries were generated from genomic DNA with the immunoSEQ kit, following the manufacturer's recommendations. Library preparation used a first multiplex PCR with proprietary primers, then a second PCR adding unique barcodes, with bead cleanups after each round. A positive control reaction and a negative control reaction, both provided in the kit, were run with every batch of samples. The final libraries were assessed on an Agilent 4200 TapeStation D1000 ScreenTape, pooled by volume, and quantified by qPCR. Sequencing ran on an Illumina NextSeq500 with a MidOutput 150-cycle cartridge, using 156 Read1 and 15 Index1 cycles with kit custom primers. The pooled library was loaded at approximately 0.95 pM with about 21% PhiX control spiked in. The source study handled its data this way. Vendor-processed data were analyzed in R, with a clonotype defined as all T cells sharing the same CDR3 nucleotide sequence. For clone abundance analyses, frequencies were normalized to the 10,000 most abundant clones per sample. Public T cell clones, averaging fewer than five per sample, were removed before analysis. Tumor-enriched and baseline blood-enriched clonotypes were defined by at least a 32-fold difference in abundance between compartments. A beta-binomial differential abundance model was used to identify clonotypes that expanded or contracted between blood time points. Similarity between tumor and blood repertoires was quantified using the Baroni-Urbani and Buser coefficient, and groups were compared with two-tailed Wilcoxon tests in R. The immuneACCESS repertoire file appears here via TCRdb, limited to in-frame rearrangements. These files lack a portion of the clones; in checked studies, under half of the deficit traces to unresolved V genes, and the cause of the others is not known. Clone size and V and J calls were adopted from that table, with D and trimming inferred from the DNA. A total of about 40,000 clones appear in this sample, 70% to 85% of them only once. Together, the top ten hold roughly 30% of the sample.

The germline V and J ends show losses of 1 base and 2 bases respectively, and no gene match explains 3 bases of the junction. Reading from cysteine to phenylalanine, the CDR3 counts 16 amino acids. The retained sequence is limited to the CDR3, 48 bases, with the frame set at the first base. CDR1 and CDR2 (LNHDA, SQIVND) derive from the germline V gene (reference sequence). The sequence was collected from a woman between 65 and 79 years old with renal cell carcinoma. The chain is encoded by TRBV19 joined to TRBJ2-3, with 10 junctional bases fitting TRBD1. This sample comprised blood, obtained from a patient whose treatment included radiotherapy and nephrectomy. The DNA is TGTGCCAGTAGTATAGGTGGGACAGGGGCCACAGATACGCAGTATTTT. This encodes CASSIGGTGATDTQYF.